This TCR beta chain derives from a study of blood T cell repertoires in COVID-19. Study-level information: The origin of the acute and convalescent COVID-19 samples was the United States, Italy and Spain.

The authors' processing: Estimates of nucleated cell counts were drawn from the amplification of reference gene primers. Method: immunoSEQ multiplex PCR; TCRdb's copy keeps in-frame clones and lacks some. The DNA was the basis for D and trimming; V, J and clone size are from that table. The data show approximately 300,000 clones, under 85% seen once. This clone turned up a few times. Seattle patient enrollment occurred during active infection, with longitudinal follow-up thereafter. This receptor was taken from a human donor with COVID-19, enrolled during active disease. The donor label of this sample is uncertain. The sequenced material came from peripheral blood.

As DNA, the CDR3 is TGTGCCAGTAGTATCTCTAGGGGTGAATATGGACCGCGGGCTTTCTTT. Its protein product is CASSISRGEYGPRAFF. V is TRBV19 and J is TRBJ1-1; the D gene is possibly TRBD1 (5 bases). The CDR3 is made up of 16 amino acids. Trimming pared 3 bases from V and 11 bases from J, leaving 25 bases between. The V gene's germline CDR1 is LNHDA and CDR2 SQIVND (reference sequence).